The 26 T cell receptor beta chains below were found in one sample sequenced in a study of T-cell reconstitution after alpha-beta-depleted transplantation in children. Unique molecular identifiers were used in preparing the TCRbeta library. TCRdb reanalysed the PCR reads using MiXCR and keeps one entry per CDR3 protein. Of about 110,000 distinct CDR3 sequences in the sample, around 6.4% were seen once. The sample in question was PBMCs, mostly from graft donor cells, obtained 360 days after TCRalphabeta/CD19-depleted stem cell transplant. Receptors were obtained from a male patient aged 2 to 10 who had a stem cell transplant for acute lymphoblastic leukemia, so the T cells may come from the graft donor.

This clonotype was found many times. CDR3 amino acids: CASGTGGMETQYF. DNA of the CDR3: TGCGCCAGCGGGACAGGGGGCATGGAGACCCAGTACTTC. The chain has TRBV5-1 and TRBJ2-5, with 12 positions matching TRBD1. V gave up 7 bases and J gave up 5 bases; unmatched junction bases: 3. This CDR3 is built from 13 residues. Germline V gene sequence: CDR1 SGHRS, CDR2 YFSETQ. The full variable domain, its missing parts supplied by reference TRBV5-1 and TRBJ2-5, is KAGVTQTPRYLIKTRGQQVTLSCSPISGHRSVSWYQQTPGQGLQFLFEYFSETQRNKGNFPGRFSGRQFSNSRSEMNVSTLELGDSALYLCASGTGGMETQYFGPGTRLLVL.

This clonotype appeared many times. This chain links TRBV6-2 or TRBV6-3 with TRBJ2-3, with D unclear. Trimming stripped 5 bases from V and 11 bases from J, with 11 bases between. The germline V gene has CDR1 MNHEY and CDR2 SVGEGT. There are 11 residues in the CDR3. The CDR3 DNA follows: TGTGCCAGCAGTATCACGGTCGAGCAGTATTTT. Protein sequence: CASSITVEQYF.

The sample holds many counts of this clonotype. As DNA, the CDR3 is TGTGCCAGCCGGGGGACTAGCGGGAGTCTTCCCTACGAGCAGTACTTC. Translated: CASRGTSGSLPYEQYF. The rearrangement links TRBV28 to TRBJ2-7; 14 nucleotides match TRBD2. The length of the CDR3 is 16 residues. The germline V gene has CDR1 MDHEN and CDR2 SYDVKM. With V trimmed by 8 bases and J by 2 bases, 8 bases remained unmatched.

This clonotype has a count of ten or more. The V and J genes are TRBV5-1 and TRBJ2-3, with 10 bases fitting TRBD2. Germline-derived CDR1 and CDR2 are SGHRS and YFSETQ. V lost 0 bases and J lost 4; bases outside the gene matches: 2. The length of the CDR3 is 15 residues. The CDR3 sequence: CASSLEAGGADTQYF. The CDR3 coding sequence is TGCGCCAGCAGCTTGGAAGCGGGGGGGGCAGATACGCAGTATTTT.

This chain connects TRBV20-1 to TRBJ2-3; D is unresolved. Germline CDR1 and CDR2: DFQATT and SNEGSKA (reference sequence). Trimming took 2 bases from V and 0 from J, leaving 3 bases between them. CDR3 length: 12 amino acids. CDR3 nucleotides: TGCAGTGCTAGAACGAGCACAGATACGCAGTATTTT. Protein: CSARTSTDTQYF.

The chain combines TRBV7-7 with TRBJ1-4; D not resolved. V shed 3 bases and J shed 8 bases, with 10 bases lying between them. Germline V lookup: CDR1 SSHAT, CDR2 FNYEAQ (reference sequence). The CDR3 sequence is 13 residues long. CDR3 amino acids: CASSLTFAEKLFF. As DNA, the CDR3 is TGTGCCAGCAGCTTGACCTTCGCGGAAAAACTGTTTTTT.

This clonotype was counted at least ten times. The chain combines TRBV10-3 with TRBJ2-2; 11 bases agree with TRBD2. CDR1 is ENHRY, CDR2 SYGVKD, per germline. V trimming: 11 bases; J trimming: 2 bases; junction bases outside the gene matches: 7. There are 15 residues in the CDR3. CDR3 bases: TGTGCCTCTCACCGACTAGCGGGAAACACCGGGGAGCTGTTTTTT. The encoded protein is CASHRLAGNTGELFF.

This clonotype was detected many times. V and J are TRBV10-3 and TRBJ2-7, with unresolved D. CDR1 and CDR2 from the germline V gene are ENHRY and SYGVKD. There are 11 residues in the CDR3. Trimming took 8 bases from V and 3 from J, leaving 8 bases between them. The CDR3 DNA is TGTGCCATCGAAGCCGGCTACGAGCAGTACTTC. It codes for CAIEAGYEQYF.

This clonotype was detected a few times. The chain has TRBV5-6 and TRBJ2-3; TRBD1 agrees at 11 bases. The CDR3 contains 17 residues. Germline V lookup: CDR1 SGHDT, CDR2 YYEEEE. With 0 bases clipped from V and 6 bases from J, the junction kept 9 bases outside the gene matches. CDR3 coding DNA: TGTGCCAGCAGCTTGGCGTTGGGACAGGGGGTGGGCGATACGCAGTATTTT. The encoded protein is CASSLALGQGVGDTQYF.

The sample holds a few counts of this clonotype. The chain combines TRBV5-1 with TRBJ2-7; D may match TRBD1 or TRBD2 (5 bases each). Trimming pared 6 bases from V and 5 bases from J, leaving 24 bases between. Germline CDR1 reads SGHRS; CDR2 reads YFSETQ. The length of the CDR3 is 16 residues. The CDR3 region has the DNA TGCGCCAGCATCCACGAATTGGGACGGGGTCGGCACGAGCAGTACTTC. Encoded protein: CASIHELGRGRHEQYF. Combining the CDR3 with reference TRBV5-1 and TRBJ2-7 gives the whole variable domain KAGVTQTPRYLIKTRGQQVTLSCSPISGHRSVSWYQQTPGQGLQFLFEYFSETQRNKGNFPGRFSGRQFSNSRSEMNVSTLELGDSALYLCASIHELGRGRHEQYFGPGTRLTVT.

Ten or more counts support this clonotype. V is TRBV4-2 and J is TRBJ1-1; D not resolved. The germline V gene has CDR1 LGHNA and CDR2 YNFKEQ. V gave up 5 bases and J gave up 4 bases, with 17 bases separating them. The length of the CDR3 is 15 residues. CDR3 residues: CASSLEGRVSTEAFF. In DNA, the CDR3 is TGTGCCAGCAGCTTGGAGGGAAGGGTCAGCACTGAAGCTTTCTTT.

The chain joins TRBV5-4 to TRBJ2-7, with 8 bases lining up with TRBD1. Germline assignment: CDR1 SGHNT and CDR2 YYREEE (reference sequence). CDR3 length: 13 residues. Trimming took 4 bases from V and 9 from J; bases not matched to a gene: 9. CDR3 protein: CASSGDRGRRQYF. The CDR3 DNA is TGTGCCAGCAGCGGTGACAGGGGTCGGCGGCAGTACTTC.

The chain is built from TRBV9 and TRBJ2-3; possible D gene TRBD2, 6 bases. The germline V and J ends were trimmed by 3 bases and 3 bases, with 14 bases remaining between them. Germline-derived CDR1 and CDR2 are SGDLS and YYNGEE. The CDR3 has 15 residues. The CDR3 DNA follows: TGTGCCAGCAGCGGCGCTAGCGACGGGACAGATACGCAGTATTTT. As protein: CASSGASDGTDTQYF.

This clonotype was counted many times. The chain couples TRBV27 to TRBJ2-7; no reliable D call. V was cut by 7 bases and J by 4 bases, with 5 bases left in between. The CDR3 totals 10 residues. Germline-derived CDR1 and CDR2 are MNHEY and SMNVEV (reference sequence). CDR3 DNA sequence: TGTGCCAGCACTCCTTACGAGCAGTACTTC. Translated: CASTPYEQYF.

The sample holds a few counts of this clonotype. The genes are TRBV27 and TRBJ1-5; 10 bases align to TRBD1. The CDR3 has 15 residues. After removal of 8 bases from V and 7 bases from J, the junction contained 11 bases not matched to a gene. Germline values: CDR1 MNHEY, CDR2 SMNVEV (reference sequence). The CDR3 is CASALRDRGGQPQHF. As DNA, the CDR3 is TGTGCCAGCGCTCTCCGGGACAGGGGCGGGCAGCCCCAGCATTTT.

This clonotype was observed at least ten times. This chain uses TRBV7-2 with TRBJ2-7, with D perhaps TRBD2 (5 bases). The CDR3 runs 13 residues. The germline V and J ends were trimmed by 5 bases and 6 bases, with 14 bases remaining between them. Per the germline V gene, CDR1 is SGHTA and CDR2 is FQGNSA. In DNA form, the CDR3 reads TGTGCCAGCAGCAGGACTGGGTTTCGCGAGCAGTACTTC. The encoded protein is CASSRTGFREQYF.

This clonotype was seen a handful of times. This chain links TRBV5-6 with TRBJ2-5; 10 bases align to TRBD1. CDR1 SGHDT and CDR2 YYEEEE come from the germline V gene. This CDR3 has 15 amino acids. With 2 bases clipped from V and 4 bases from J, the junction kept 5 bases outside the gene matches. The CDR3 reads CASSFPGQGSETQYF. CDR3 DNA sequence: TGTGCCAGCAGCTTTCCGGGACAGGGGTCAGAGACCCAGTACTTC.

In its sample, this clonotype was seen many times. The rearrangement joins TRBV5-6 to TRBJ2-7; 10 bases match TRBD1. Germline trimming cut 5 bases from V and 5 bases from J; bases unmatched to any gene: 7. Germline V CDR1 and CDR2: SGHDT, YYEEEE. This CDR3 has 14 amino acids. The CDR3 loop reads CASRPRDRGHEQYF. The CDR3 region has the DNA TGTGCCAGCAGACCCCGGGACAGGGGCCACGAGCAGTACTTC.

With respect to this clonotype: The germline gene is not matched at one end of the junction; a read error may be the cause. The chain couples TRBV14 to TRBJ2-5, with a weak D call TRBD2 (7 bases). Germline V lookup: CDR1 SGHDN, CDR2 FVKESK. The CDR3 totals 18 residues. The CDR3 loop reads CASSEDFLGGPLRETQYF. The CDR3 DNA follows: TGTGCCAGCAGCGAAGACTTTTTGGGGGGGCCCCTCCGGGAGACCCAGTACTTC.

This clonotype occurred many times. This chain uses TRBV6-6 with TRBJ1-1; 8 bases are shared with TRBD1. The CDR3 contains 14 residues. Germline V CDR1 and CDR2: MNHNY, SVGAGI (reference sequence). V was pared by 8 bases and J by 1 base, with 6 bases of the junction left unmatched. CDR3 protein: CASFRTGRNTEAFF. For the CDR3, the DNA is TGTGCCAGCTTCCGGACAGGGCGGAACACTGAAGCTTTCTTT.

This clonotype turned up a few times. V gene TRBV6-5 combines with J gene TRBJ2-5, with a possible D match to TRBD1 (6 bases). The germline CDR1 and CDR2 sequences are MNHEY and SVGAGI. This CDR3 has 13 amino acids. V lost 1 base to trimming and J lost 7 bases, with 10 bases between them. The CDR3 protein is CASSYYQGGTQYF. The CDR3 nucleotides are TGTGCCAGCAGTTACTACCAAGGGGGGACCCAGTACTTC.

The chain joins TRBV6-2 or TRBV6-3 to TRBJ2-7; the D is unclear. The CDR3 is 14 amino acids. Per germline, CDR1 MNHEY and CDR2 SVGEGT. The V end lost 6 bases, the J end lost 0 bases, and 12 bases lay between the germline ends. Written as DNA, the CDR3 is TGTGCCAGCAGAAGGACGGAGAGCTCCTACGAGCAGTACTTC. Translated, it gives CASRRTESSYEQYF.

This clonotype was recorded many times. This chain uses TRBV7-2 with TRBJ1-5, with TRBD1 as a possible D gene (5 bases). V dropped 2 bases and J dropped 9 bases, with 11 bases sitting between them. Germline CDR1 SGHTA, CDR2 FQGNSA. The CDR3 is 13 residues long. The CDR3 protein is CASSLIPQGPQHF. CDR3 DNA: TGTGCCAGCAGCTTAATCCCTCAGGGGCCCCAGCATTTT.

This clonotype was seen repeatedly, ten times or more. The chain carries TRBV7-2 and TRBJ2-5; TRBD1 agrees at 7 bases. The V gene's germline CDR1 is SGHTA and CDR2 FQGNSA. This CDR3 has 15 amino acids. V trimming: 1 base; J trimming: 1 base; junction bases outside the gene matches: 3. The CDR3 sequence: CASSLVGTVQETQYF. The CDR3 bases are TGTGCCAGCAGCTTAGTGGGGACAGTCCAAGAGACCCAGTACTTC.

This clonotype came up a few times. The V and J genes are TRBV4-3 and TRBJ2-1; 7 bases line up with TRBD2. The CDR3 has 15 amino acids. With V trimmed by 4 bases and J by 6 bases, 9 bases remained unmatched. CDR1 LGHNA and CDR2 YSLEER come from the germline V gene. DNA for the CDR3: TGCGCCAGCAGCCTCCTACCGGGACTACGCAATGAGCAGTTCTTC. It translates to CASSLLPGLRNEQFF.

This clonotype occurred many times. This chain joins TRBV5-1 and TRBJ2-1; tentative D call: TRBD1 (6 bases). From germline, CDR1 is SGHRS and CDR2 YFSETQ. This CDR3 contains 14 residues. Trimming left V 5 bases short and J 0 bases short, with 9 bases between. The CDR3 is CASRVGASYNEQFF. The CDR3 DNA is TGCGCCAGCAGGGTGGGGGCCTCCTACAATGAGCAGTTCTTC.